The 6 T cell receptor beta chains listed next were all sequenced from one sample in a study of blood T cell repertoires in COVID-19. The data were produced by immunoSEQ multiplex PCR, yet TCRdb's version contains in-frame clones alone and is incomplete. The data contain 140,000 to 150,000 clones, approximately 81% of them singletons. The sequencing input was peripheral blood. The receptors were gathered from a human donor in a cohort sampled during active COVID-19.

The genes are TRBV25-1 and TRBJ2-5; tentative D call: TRBD2 (5 bases). With 0 bases removed from V and 5 bases from J, the gap between germline ends came to 10 bases. Per the germline V gene, CDR1 is MGHDK and CDR2 is SYGVNS. This CDR3 spans 14 amino acids. The CDR3 here is CASSEYGGSETQYF. CDR3 nucleotides: TGTGCCAGCAGTGAATATGGAGGCTCTGAGACCCAGTACTTC.

This clone came up a few times. The chain has TRBV10-3 and TRBJ2-5; 15 nucleotides agree with TRBD2. The V and J ends lost 4 bases and 1 base, in that order; junction bases with no gene match: 1. The germline V gene encodes CDR1 ENHRY and CDR2 SYGVKD. The CDR3 is made up of 16 amino acids. CDR3 residues: CAISGGLAGGQETQYF. The CDR3 coding sequence is TGTGCCATCAGTGGGGGACTAGCGGGGGGCCAAGAGACCCAGTACTTC.

V is TRBV11-2 and J is TRBJ1-1; D not resolved. The CDR3 runs 13 residues. The V gene lost 0 bases and the J gene lost 11 bases, with 13 bases spanning the gap. From germline, CDR1 is SGHAT and CDR2 FQNNGV. The chain's CDR3 is CASSLEIVTWAFF. CDR3 in DNA: TGTGCCAGCAGCTTAGAAATAGTAACGTGGGCTTTCTTT. Using reference TRBV11-2 and TRBJ1-1 for the parts outside the CDR3, the full variable domain is EAGVAQSPRYKIIEKRQSVAFWCNPISGHATLYWYQQILGQGPKLLIQFQNNGVVDDSQLPKDRFSAERLKGVDSTLKIQPAKLEDSAVYLCASSLEIVTWAFFGQGTRLTVV.

This clone was seen ten or more times. The V gene is TRBV19, the J gene TRBJ2-2, with 7 bases aligning to TRBD1. This CDR3 spans 15 amino acids. Germline-derived CDR1 and CDR2 are LNHDA and SQIVND (reference sequence). The V and J ends lost 4 bases and 8 bases, in that order; junction bases with no gene match: 10. CDR3 DNA: TGTGCCAGTAGTAGAAGGACAGGCGGCTATGGGGAGCTGTTTTTT. Amino acids: CASSRRTGGYGELFF. Complete variable domain (other parts from reference TRBV19 and TRBJ2-2): DGGITQSPKYLFRKEGQNVTLSCEQNLNHDAMYWYRQDPGQGLRLIYYSQIVNDFQKGDIAEGYSVSREKKESFPLTVTSAQKNPTAFYLCASSRRTGGYGELFFGEGSRLTVL.

The V and J genes are TRBV11-3 and TRBJ2-3, with TRBD1 as a possible D gene (5 bases). V lost 5 bases and J 0 bases, leaving 18 bases between the germline ends. The germline V gene has CDR1 SGHNT and CDR2 YENEEA. CDR3 length: 17 amino acids. The CDR3 DNA follows: TGTGCCAGCAGCCCTATATCCAGCAGGGCGAGCACAGATACGCAGTATTTT. The encoded protein is CASSPISSRASTDTQYF.

The chain employs TRBV7-9 and TRBJ1-2; TRBD1 might be the D (5 bases). V lost 5 bases to trimming and J lost 6 bases, with 13 bases between them. The CDR3 loop spans 13 amino acids. Per germline, CDR1 SEHNR and CDR2 FQNEAQ (reference sequence). In nucleotides, the CDR3 is TGTGCCAGCAGCCCCCTGGGGCCCAATGGCTACACCTTC. This encodes CASSPLGPNGYTF. The full variable domain, its missing parts supplied by reference TRBV7-9 and TRBJ1-2, is DTGVSQNPRHKITKRGQNVTFRCDPISEHNRLYWYRQTLGQGPEFLTYFQNEAQLEKSRLLSDRFSAERPKGSFSTLEIQRTEQGDSAMYLCASSPLGPNGYTFGSGTRLTVV.